One sample yielded the 24 T cell receptor beta chains listed below, sequenced in a study of T cell responses to AZD1222 COVID-19 vaccine. Assay used: immunoSEQ multiplex PCR; TCRdb lists only in-frame clones, some missing. The repertoire holds some 140,000 clones, with about 91% as singletons. The starting material was peripheral blood, obtained on day 0 of AZD1222 vaccination. These receptors were collected from an adult in good health.

The gene calls are TRBV7-2 and TRBJ2-1; D ambiguous. Germline loops: CDR1 SGHTA, CDR2 FQGNSA. The germline V and J ends were trimmed by 5 bases and 7 bases, with 9 bases remaining between them. This CDR3 is 12 amino acids long. The CDR3 loop reads CASSIRYNEQFF. CDR3 bases: TGTGCCAGCAGCATCCGATATAATGAGCAGTTCTTC.

This chain uses TRBV7-9 with TRBJ2-5, with D possibly being TRBD2 (7 bases). The CDR3 consists of 14 residues. The V gene lost 5 bases and the J gene lost 3 bases, with 13 bases spanning the gap. Germline loops: CDR1 SEHNR, CDR2 FQNEAQ (reference sequence). CDR3 in amino acids: CASSQTGREETQYF. The CDR3 region has the DNA TGTGCCAGCAGCCAAACAGGGAGGGAAGAGACCCAGTACTTC.

This chain connects TRBV5-4 to TRBJ2-1, with 7 bases fitting TRBD1. Germline V gene sequence: CDR1 SGHNT, CDR2 YYREEE (reference sequence). The CDR3 is 13 residues long. J gave up 7 bases and V 4 bases, and 5 bases lay outside the gene matches. The CDR3 region has the DNA TGTGCCAGCAGCACCAGGGGGACGAATGAGCAGTTCTTC. Its translation: CASSTRGTNEQFF. The whole variable domain, filled in from reference TRBV5-4 and TRBJ2-1, reads ETGVTQSPTHLIKTRGQQVTLRCSSQSGHNTVSWYQQALGQGPQFIFQYYREEENGRGNFPPRFSGLQFPNYSSELNVNALELDDSALYLCASSTRGTNEQFFGPGTRLTVL.

A remark on this clone: The sample contains more than one DNA sequence encoding this CDR3. CDR3 loop: CASSQDLDPYEQYF. CDR3 nucleotides: TGTGCCAGCAGCCAAGATCTGGATCCCTACGAGCAGTACTTC. The J gene is TRBJ2-7, the V gene TRBV4-2; no clear D gene. The germline V gene encodes CDR1 LGHNA and CDR2 YNFKEQ. With 0 bases removed from V and 2 bases from J, the gap between germline ends came to 8 bases. The CDR3 sequence is 14 residues long.

The chain uses TRBV15 and TRBJ1-6; 9 bases match TRBD1. V was pared by 2 bases and J by 3 bases, with 8 bases of the junction left unmatched. Germline-derived CDR1 and CDR2 are LNHNV and YYDKDF (reference sequence). There are 18 residues in the CDR3. The CDR3 loop reads CATSRKGQGRFYNSPLHF. CDR3 DNA sequence: TGTGCCACCAGCAGAAAAGGACAGGGGCGATTCTATAATTCACCCCTCCACTTT.

The chain joins TRBV7-9 to TRBJ2-3; D might be TRBD1 or TRBD2, each matching 6 bases. Trimming cost V 5 bases and J 5 bases, with 11 bases left between them. The CDR3 is 13 residues long. Germline CDR1 is SEHNR and CDR2 is FQNEAQ (reference sequence). CDR3 residues: CASSLQGGDTQYF. CDR3 in DNA: TGTGCCAGCAGCCTACAGGGAGGAGATACGCAGTATTTT.

The chain employs TRBV5-1 and TRBJ1-6; 8 bases are shared with TRBD1. Germline V gene sequence: CDR1 SGHRS, CDR2 YFSETQ. The length of the CDR3 is 14 residues. V was pared by 4 bases and J by 10 bases, with 7 bases of the junction left unmatched. This chain's CDR3 is CASSQGQVASPLHF. The CDR3, as DNA: TGCGCCAGCAGCCAGGGACAGGTGGCCTCACCCCTCCACTTT.

V usage is TRBV7-3 and J usage is TRBJ2-2; perhaps TRBD2 as D (5 bases). The ends were cut back, 5 bases at V and 2 bases at J, with 12 bases in the middle. The V gene's germline CDR1 is SGHTA and CDR2 FQGTGA. The CDR3 spans 15 residues. CDR3 nucleotide sequence: TGTGCCAGCAGCCAAAGAGGACTCAACACCGGGGAGCTGTTTTTT. Protein: CASSQRGLNTGELFF.

This rearrangement joins TRBV6-5 to TRBJ1-1; D remains unclear. Germline loops: CDR1 MNHEY, CDR2 SVGAGI. The CDR3 totals 11 residues. V was trimmed by 6 bases and J by 7 bases, leaving 9 bases between them. The DNA of the CDR3 is TGTGCCAGCAGGAGGATGGGTGAAGCTTTCTTT. Translated, it gives CASRRMGEAFF.

This chain joins TRBV3-1 (or the pseudogene TRBV3-2) and TRBJ2-3; maybe TRBD2 (5 bases). V lost 3 bases to trimming and J lost 4 bases, with 11 bases between them. This CDR3 spans 14 amino acids. CDR1 is LGHDT, CDR2 YNNKEL, per germline (reference sequence). In DNA form, the CDR3 reads TGTGCCAGCAGCCAGGCAATAGCGCCAGATACGCAGTATTTT. Protein product: CASSQAIAPDTQYF.

The CDR3 here is CASRGQVNQPQHF. Written as DNA, the CDR3 is TGTGCCAGTAGAGGACAGGTCAATCAGCCCCAGCATTTT. V gene TRBV19 combines with J gene TRBJ1-5; 7 positions match TRBD1. Germline-derived CDR1 and CDR2 are LNHDA and SQIVND (reference sequence). This CDR3 has 13 amino acids. Germline trimming cut 6 bases from V and 3 bases from J; bases unmatched to any gene: 2. Combining the CDR3 with reference TRBV19 and TRBJ1-5 gives the whole variable domain DGGITQSPKYLFRKEGQNVTLSCEQNLNHDAMYWYRQDPGQGLRLIYYSQIVNDFQKGDIAEGYSVSREKKESFPLTVTSAQKNPTAFYLCASRGQVNQPQHFGDGTRLSIL.

The V call is TRBV28, the J call TRBJ1-1; 7 bases agree with TRBD1. Germline V gene data show CDR1 as MDHEN and CDR2 as SYDVKM. The CDR3 has 14 amino acids. The V and J ends lost 7 bases and 3 bases, in that order; junction bases with no gene match: 8. The CDR3 is CASIPTGVDTEAFF. Here the CDR3 DNA reads TGTGCCAGCATCCCCACAGGGGTGGACACTGAAGCTTTCTTT. Variable domain in full (rest from reference TRBV28 and TRBJ1-1): DVKVTQSSRYLVKRTGEKVFLECVQDMDHENMFWYRQDPGLGLRLIYFSYDVKMKEKGDIPEGYSVSREKKERFSLILESASTNQTSMYLCASIPTGVDTEAFFGQGTRLTVV.

The chain recombines TRBV6-5 with TRBJ1-1, with 7 positions matching TRBD1. The CDR3 contains 14 residues. Germline V gives CDR1 MNHEY, CDR2 SVGAGI. Trimming took 8 bases from V and 5 from J; bases not matched to a gene: 11. CDR3 loop: CASARQGSGTEAFF. The CDR3 bases are TGTGCCAGCGCACGACAGGGTTCAGGGACTGAAGCTTTCTTT.

This clone has a single count. The CDR3 DNA is TGTGCCAGCAGCTTAGTCGGAGGATCCTATGGCTACACCTTC. Its protein is CASSLVGGSYGYTF. V usage is TRBV11-2 and J usage is TRBJ1-2; no clear D. Germline CDR1 reads SGHAT; CDR2 reads FQNNGV. The V gene lost 1 base and the J gene lost 4 bases, with 10 bases spanning the gap. The CDR3 is 14 amino acids. The whole variable domain, filled in from reference TRBV11-2 and TRBJ1-2, reads EAGVAQSPRYKIIEKRQSVAFWCNPISGHATLYWYQQILGQGPKLLIQFQNNGVVDDSQLPKDRFSAERLKGVDSTLKIQPAKLEDSAVYLCASSLVGGSYGYTFGSGTRLTVV.

In this sample, this clone turned up a few times. The V gene is TRBV18, the J gene TRBJ2-2, with D perhaps TRBD1 or TRBD2 (5 bases each). Germline loops: CDR1 KGHSH, CDR2 LQKENI. V was pared by 6 bases and J by 0 bases, with 11 bases between. The CDR3 is 15 amino acids. CDR3 sequence: CASSEGLTNTGELFF. The CDR3 DNA follows: TGTGCCAGCTCTGAGGGGCTAACGAACACCGGGGAGCTGTTTTTT.

This sequence joins TRBV5-1 and TRBJ1-1; TRBD1 might be the D (5 bases). The CDR3 runs to 16 residues. The germline V and J ends were trimmed by 1 base and 4 bases, with 17 bases remaining between them. Germline V gives CDR1 SGHRS, CDR2 YFSETQ. DNA of the CDR3: TGCGCCAGCAGCTTGAGGCCCCCAGGGTTCGGCACTGAAGCTTTCTTT. This translates into CASSLRPPGFGTEAFF.

The V and J genes are TRBV18 and TRBJ2-1; D remains unclear. The CDR3 has 11 amino acids. Germline CDR1 and CDR2: KGHSH and LQKENI. The ends were cut back, 3 bases at V and 5 bases at J, with 2 bases in the middle. CDR3 sequence (DNA): TGTGCCAGCTCACCGCACAATGAGCAGTTCTTC. Its protein is CASSPHNEQFF.

The chain recombines TRBV19 with TRBJ1-2, with TRBD1 matching over 8 bases. Per germline, CDR1 LNHDA and CDR2 SQIVND (reference sequence). Trimming at V came to 6 bases and at J to 4 bases, leaving 7 bases not matched to a gene. The CDR3 consists of 14 residues. In nucleotides, the CDR3 is TGTGCCAGTAGGACCGGGACAGGAGTCTATGGCTACACCTTC. Translating it yields CASRTGTGVYGYTF.

The chain is built from TRBV13 and TRBJ2-1; D tentatively reads TRBD1 or TRBD2 (6 bases each). This CDR3 spans 11 amino acids. CDR1 and CDR2 (germline): PRHDT, FYEKMQ (reference sequence). Trimming cost V 10 bases and J 9 bases, with 13 bases left between them. The CDR3 nucleotides are TGTGCCATCAAGGGGGGCGCTGAGCAGTTCTTC. This gives the protein CAIKGGAEQFF.

About this clone itself: It is unclear where the CDR3 begins or ends on the DNA, so no DNA is shown, and the CDR3 is as TCRdb lists it. The chain couples TRBV5-1 to TRBJ2-3. A total of 13 residues make up the CDR3, ends included. Germline V CDR1 and CDR2: SGHRS, YFSETQ. This CDR3 is CASSLFFGDTQYF.

J is TRBJ2-1 and V is TRBV19; D is uncertain. The V end was cut by 5 bases, the J end by 4 bases, with 9 bases between. Looked up from germline, CDR1 is LNHDA and CDR2 is SQIVND (reference sequence). The CDR3 runs to 13 residues. This CDR3 reads CASSPVGYNEQFF. The CDR3 nucleotides are TGTGCCAGTAGTCCCGTGGGGTACAATGAGCAGTTCTTC.

The chain recombines TRBV10-2 with TRBJ2-1, with D possibly being TRBD2 (5 bases). Trimming pared 8 bases from V and 4 bases from J, leaving 12 bases between. Germline V lookup: CDR1 WSHSY, CDR2 SAAADI. This CDR3 contains 13 residues. The CDR3 reads CASRERGYNEQFF. The CDR3 DNA reads TGCGCCAGCCGCGAGAGAGGGTACAATGAGCAGTTCTTC.

This chain joins TRBV18 and TRBJ2-1; D perhaps matches TRBD2 (6 bases). Germline V gene lookup returns CDR1 KGHSH and CDR2 LQKENI. Between the trimmed V and J ends, which lost 3 bases and 7 bases, there was a span of 13 bases. The CDR3 has 14 residues. For the CDR3, the DNA is TGTGCCAGCTCACCGGTCGGCGGGAAAAATGAGCAGTTCTTC. Translated: CASSPVGGKNEQFF.

The chain has TRBV6-5 and TRBJ2-7; D unresolved. The CDR3 runs to 11 residues. Germline loops: CDR1 MNHEY, CDR2 SVGAGI. V lost 7 bases, J lost 7 bases, and 11 bases lay in between. The CDR3 loop is CASKGRFEQYF. The DNA for the CDR3 is TGTGCCAGCAAAGGGCGGTTTGAGCAGTACTTC.